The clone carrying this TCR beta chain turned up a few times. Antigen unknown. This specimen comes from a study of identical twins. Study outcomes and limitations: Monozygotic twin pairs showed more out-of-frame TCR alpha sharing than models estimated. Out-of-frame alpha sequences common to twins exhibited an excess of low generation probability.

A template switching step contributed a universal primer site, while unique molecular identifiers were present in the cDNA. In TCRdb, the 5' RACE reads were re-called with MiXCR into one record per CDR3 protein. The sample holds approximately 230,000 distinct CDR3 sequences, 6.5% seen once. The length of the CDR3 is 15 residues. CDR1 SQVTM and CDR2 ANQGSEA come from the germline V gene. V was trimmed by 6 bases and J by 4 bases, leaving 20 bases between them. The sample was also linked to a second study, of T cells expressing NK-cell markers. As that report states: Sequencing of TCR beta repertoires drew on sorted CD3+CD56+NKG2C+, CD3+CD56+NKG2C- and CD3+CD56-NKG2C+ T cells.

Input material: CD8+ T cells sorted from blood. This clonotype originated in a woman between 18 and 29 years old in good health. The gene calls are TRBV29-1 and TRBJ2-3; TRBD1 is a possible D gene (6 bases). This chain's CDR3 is CSVVTGWGPADTQYF. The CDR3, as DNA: TGCAGCGTCGTAACCGGGTGGGGGCCGGCAGATACGCAGTATTTT.